The clone carrying this TCR beta chain has more than one count but fewer than ten. Its antigen is currently unknown. The CDR3 length is 18 residues. J lost 0 bases, V lost 0 bases, and 10 bases had no gene match. The V gene's germline CDR1 is SGHDT and CDR2 YYEEEE. The entry originates in a study of identical twins. General observations from the study: High-abundance cord blood beta clonotypes had fewer insertions; memory repertoires showed none.

One entry per CDR3 protein, called by TCRdb with MiXCR from the 5' RACE reads. The profile covers hundreds of thousands of distinct CDR3 sequences, with more than 8% appearing a single time and roughly 7% taken by the ten largest. These sequences were also reported in another study, on yellow fever vaccine responses in identical twins.

This TCR derives from a woman aged 18-35 years in good health. The rearrangement joins TRBV5-6 to TRBJ2-3; 7 bases agree with TRBD1. Sequencing was done on a sample of CD8+ T cells sorted from blood. Here the CDR3 reads CASSLAGTVLSSTDTQYF. In DNA, the CDR3 is TGTGCCAGCAGCTTGGCCGGGACAGTTCTCTCTAGCACAGATACGCAGTATTTT.